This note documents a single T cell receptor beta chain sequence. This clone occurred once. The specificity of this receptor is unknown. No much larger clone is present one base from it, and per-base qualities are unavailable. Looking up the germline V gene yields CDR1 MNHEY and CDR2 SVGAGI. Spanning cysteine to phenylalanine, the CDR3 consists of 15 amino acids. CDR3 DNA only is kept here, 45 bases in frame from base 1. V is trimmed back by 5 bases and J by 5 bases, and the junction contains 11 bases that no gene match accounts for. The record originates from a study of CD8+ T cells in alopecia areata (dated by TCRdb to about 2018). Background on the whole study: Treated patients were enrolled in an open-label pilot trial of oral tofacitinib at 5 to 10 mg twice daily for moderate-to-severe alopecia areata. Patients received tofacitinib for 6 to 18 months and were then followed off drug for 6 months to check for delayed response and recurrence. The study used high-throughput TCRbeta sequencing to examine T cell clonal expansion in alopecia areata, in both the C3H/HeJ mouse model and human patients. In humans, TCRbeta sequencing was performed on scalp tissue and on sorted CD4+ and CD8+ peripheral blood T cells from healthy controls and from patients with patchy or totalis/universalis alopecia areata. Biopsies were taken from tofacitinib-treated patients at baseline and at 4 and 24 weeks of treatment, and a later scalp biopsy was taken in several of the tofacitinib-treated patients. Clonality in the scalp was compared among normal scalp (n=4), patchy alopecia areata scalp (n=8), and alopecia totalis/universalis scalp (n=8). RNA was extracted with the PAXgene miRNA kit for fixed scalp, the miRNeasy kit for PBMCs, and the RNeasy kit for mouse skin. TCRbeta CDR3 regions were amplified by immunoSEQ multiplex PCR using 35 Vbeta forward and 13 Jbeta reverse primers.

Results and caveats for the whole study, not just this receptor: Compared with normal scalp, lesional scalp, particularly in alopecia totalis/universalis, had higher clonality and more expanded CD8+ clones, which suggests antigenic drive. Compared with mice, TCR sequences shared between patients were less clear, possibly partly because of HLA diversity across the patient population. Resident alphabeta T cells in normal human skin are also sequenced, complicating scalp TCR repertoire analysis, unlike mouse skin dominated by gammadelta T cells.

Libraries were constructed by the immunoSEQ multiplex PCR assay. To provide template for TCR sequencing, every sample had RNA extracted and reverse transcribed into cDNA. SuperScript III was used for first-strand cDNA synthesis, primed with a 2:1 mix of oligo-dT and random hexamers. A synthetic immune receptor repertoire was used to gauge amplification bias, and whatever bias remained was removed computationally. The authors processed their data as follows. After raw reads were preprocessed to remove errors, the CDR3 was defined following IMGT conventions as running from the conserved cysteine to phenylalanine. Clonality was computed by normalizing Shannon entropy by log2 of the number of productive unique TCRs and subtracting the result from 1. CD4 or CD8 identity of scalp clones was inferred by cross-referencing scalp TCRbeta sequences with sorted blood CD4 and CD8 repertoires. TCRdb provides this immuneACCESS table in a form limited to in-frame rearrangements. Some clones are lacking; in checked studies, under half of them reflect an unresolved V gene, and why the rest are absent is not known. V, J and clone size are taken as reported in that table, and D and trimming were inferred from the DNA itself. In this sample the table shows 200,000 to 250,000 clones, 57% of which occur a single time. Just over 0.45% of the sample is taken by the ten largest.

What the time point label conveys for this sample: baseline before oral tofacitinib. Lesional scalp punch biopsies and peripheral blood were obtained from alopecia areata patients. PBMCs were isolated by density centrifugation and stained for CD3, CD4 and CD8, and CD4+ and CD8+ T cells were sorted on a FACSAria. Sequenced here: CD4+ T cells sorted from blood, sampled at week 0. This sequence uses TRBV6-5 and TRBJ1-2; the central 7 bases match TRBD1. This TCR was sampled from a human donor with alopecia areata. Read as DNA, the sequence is TGTGCCAGCAGTAACTTCCGGGACAGCGCATATGGCTACACCTTC. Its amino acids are CASSNFRDSAYGYTF.